Sequencing of this T cell receptor beta chain was carried out in a study of neurological immune-mediated disorders. CDR3 length: 14 residues. Germline V CDR1 and CDR2: MNHEY, SMNVEV (reference sequence). Details on this clonotype: Possible read error: a much larger clone is one base away.

cDNA synthesis was performed by 5'RACE with 10-nucleotide random UMIs. Each CDR3 protein gets one entry after TCRdb re-called the 5' RACE reads with MiXCR. Of some 49,000 distinct CDR3 sequences detected, 9% to 10% appear once; the ten largest clones hold about 1.6%. Time point meaning: longitudinal time-point 1 (baseline). The specimen sequenced was PBMCs. The TCR sequence derives from a woman aged 40 to 50 in good health. The rearrangement joins TRBV27 to TRBJ2-3, with D hard to call. This CDR3 reads CVSKFTVNTDTQYF. The CDR3 DNA sequence: TGTGTCAGCAAATTCACGGTTAACACAGATACGCAGTATTTT.